This TCR beta chain was obtained from a study of CD8 T cells in ankylosing spondylitis. MiXCR, applied by TCRdb to the 5' RACE reads, yields one record per CDR3 protein. The sample lists approximately 300,000 distinct CDR3 sequences, 20% occurring once. Germline CDR1 reads SEHNR; CDR2 reads FQNEAQ (reference sequence). The CDR3 spans 14 residues. V lost 2 bases and J 3 bases, leaving 7 bases between the germline ends. The specimen was blood, either unsorted or a sorted T cell fraction (not recorded which). The chain combines TRBV7-9 with TRBJ2-2; D call uncertain. The source of this sequence is a male donor with ankylosing spondylitis or in good health (not recorded which). Written as DNA, the CDR3 is TGTGCCAGCAGCTTATTGAGACACACCGGGGAGCTGTTTTTT. It codes for CASSLLRHTGELFF.